This T cell receptor (beta chain) comes out of a study of neoadjuvant nivolumab and ipilimumab in lung cancer. Background on the study: Nivolumab 3 mg/kg was given days 1, 15 and 29, plus ipilimumab 1 mg/kg day 1 in combination.

As concerns this clone: Its cognate antigen is unknown.

The method was immunoSEQ multiplex PCR; TCRdb's version includes in-frame clones alone and lacks a portion of them. The sample has about 38,000 clones, roughly 89% seen once. The V and J ends lost 8 bases and 0 bases respectively, with 8 bases between them. The CDR3 contains 14 residues. The germline CDR1 and CDR2 sequences are SGHAT and FQNNGV. Study results and limitations: Resected tumors had greater TCR richness and clonality than uninvolved lung. Only two of four nivolumab-treated tumors gained richness and clonality by surgery.

This sequence joins TRBV11-2 and TRBJ2-6; D call uncertain. This specimen consisted of peripheral blood, obtained before neoadjuvant nivolumab, alone or with ipilimumab. The clonotype was recovered from an adult with non-small cell lung cancer. The CDR3 DNA is TGTGCCAGCTGTCACCGCTCTGGGGCCAACGTCCTGACTTTC. It translates to CASCHRSGANVLTF.